This T cell receptor beta chain was profiled in a study of T cell changes during pregnancy in multiple sclerosis. This table comes from immunoSEQ multiplex PCR, and its TCRdb copy is limited to in-frame clones, with some not included. Of 90,000 to 120,000 clones listed, approximately 94% are singletons. The length of the CDR3 is 14 residues. Germline V gives CDR1 MNHEY, CDR2 SVGAGI. Trimming removed 5 bases at V and 3 bases at J, with 11 bases between. The sequence derives from a female donor with multiple sclerosis, enrolled in a pregnancy study. V usage is TRBV6-5 and J usage is TRBJ2-1; weak D call: TRBD2 (5 bases). The sample consisted of peripheral blood, taken in the second trimester of pregnancy. The CDR3 nucleotides are TGTGCCAGCAGTCTGGCCACTAGCTACAATGAGCAGTTCTTC. Amino acid sequence: CASSLATSYNEQFF.